The clone carrying this T cell receptor (beta chain) was recorded at least ten times. These data originate in a study of blood T cell repertoires in COVID-19. Turning to the study itself: From T cells, B-cell-depleted T cells, or PBMCs came the material, which was cDNA or gDNA.

The CDR3 extends over 14 amino acids. Trimming took 10 bases from V and 0 from J; bases not matched to a gene: 5. In germline, CDR1 is MNHEY, CDR2 SVGAGI. Per the original methods: Amplification of reference gene primers was used by the study to estimate nucleated cell counts. Only in-frame clones appear in the TCRdb table, and some are missing; sequencing was by immunoSEQ multiplex PCR. The V and J calls and clone size come from that table; D and trimming were worked out from the DNA. The table records 150,000 to 200,000 clones, 65% to 80% of them present only once. Participants spanned ages about 18 to 100 years and resided in 20 to 30 US areas. In assigning cohorts, the study relied on participant-reported clinical history.

The V and J genes are TRBV6-5 and TRBJ1-3, with 8 bases aligning to TRBD1. The source material was PBMCs or T cells enriched from blood (not recorded which). The sequence derives from a woman aged 50 to 60 with acute COVID-19. CDR3 sequence (DNA): TGTGCCACCATAACAGGGGGCTCTGGAAACACCATATATTTT. Translating gives CATITGGSGNTIYF.